The clone carrying this TCR beta chain was counted between two and nine times. This specimen belongs to a study of blood T cell repertoires in COVID-19. Study as a whole: Sources were T cells, B-cell-depleted T cells, or PBMCs; the material itself was cDNA or gDNA.

The ends were cut back, 1 base at V and 5 bases at J, with 5 bases in the middle. The germline gives CDR1 SNHLY, CDR2 FYNNEI. The CDR3 has 13 amino acids. TCRdb's copy holds only in-frame clones and misses some; the assay was immunoSEQ multiplex PCR. The repertoire consists of some 150,000 clones, with about 85% occurring once and the leading ten covering 2% to 3%. The source of this sequence is a human donor with acute or convalescent COVID-19. The donor label of this sample is uncertain. The sequenced sample consisted of peripheral blood. V usage is TRBV2 and J usage is TRBJ2-2, with D hard to call. This chain's CDR3 is CASSEGETGELFF. Written as DNA, the CDR3 is TGTGCCAGCAGTGAAGGAGAAACCGGGGAGCTGTTTTTT.